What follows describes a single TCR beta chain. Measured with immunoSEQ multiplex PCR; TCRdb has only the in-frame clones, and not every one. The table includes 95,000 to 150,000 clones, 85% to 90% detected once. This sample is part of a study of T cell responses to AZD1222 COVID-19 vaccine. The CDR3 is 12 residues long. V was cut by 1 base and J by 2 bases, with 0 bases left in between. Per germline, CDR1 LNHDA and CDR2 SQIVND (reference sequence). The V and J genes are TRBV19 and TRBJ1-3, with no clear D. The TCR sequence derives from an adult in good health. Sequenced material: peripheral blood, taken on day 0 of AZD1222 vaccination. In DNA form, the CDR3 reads TGTGCCAGTAGTATAGCTGGAAACACCATATATTTT. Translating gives CASSIAGNTIYF.